A single sample gave rise to the 7 T cell receptor beta chains below, sequenced in a study of beta chain features in type 1 diabetes. The whole isolated RNA underwent reverse transcription, so sequencing captured expressed TCRB transcripts. Sequencing was performed with immunoSEQ multiplex PCR; in TCRdb, only in-frame clones are kept and a portion is missing. The sample contains around 350,000 clones, around 12% of which appear only once. Source material: naive CD4+ T cells from blood. The source is a man in his late teens or twenties in good health.

The chain uses TRBV19 and TRBJ1-2; TRBD1 aligns across 10 bases. Germline loops: CDR1 LNHDA, CDR2 SQIVND (reference sequence). With V trimmed by 4 bases and J by 5 bases, 4 bases remained unmatched. The CDR3 contains 14 residues. CDR3 protein: CASSTGQGVYGYTF. In nucleotides, the CDR3 is TGTGCCAGTAGTACTGGACAGGGGGTGTATGGCTACACCTTC.

This clone was found a few times. This chain uses TRBV30 with TRBJ2-1; D might be TRBD2 (6 bases). The length of the CDR3 is 15 residues. Trimming took 1 base from V and 3 from J, leaving 13 bases between them. From germline, CDR1 is GTSNPN and CDR2 SVGIG (reference sequence). DNA of the CDR3: TGTGCCTGGAGTGAGCCCCTGGGGGGCTACAATGAGCAGTTCTTC. It yields the protein CAWSEPLGGYNEQFF.

The V gene is TRBV30, the J gene TRBJ1-4, with 8 bases aligning to TRBD1. Germline CDR1 reads GTSNPN; CDR2 reads SVGIG (reference sequence). The CDR3 runs 14 residues. Trimming cost V 4 bases and J 7 bases; bases outside gene matches: 8. The CDR3 DNA reads TGTGCCTGGAAGGCGGACAGGGTTTCTGAAAAACTGTTTTTT. It translates to CAWKADRVSEKLFF.

This clone was found a few times. The rearrangement links TRBV7-9 to TRBJ2-5, with D perhaps matching TRBD1 (5 bases). Germline values: CDR1 SEHNR, CDR2 FQNEAQ (reference sequence). The CDR3 runs 16 residues. V lost 1 base, J lost 1 base, and 13 bases lay in between. The CDR3 loop reads CASSLDGQGPQETQYF. The CDR3 DNA follows: TGTGCCAGCAGCTTAGACGGACAAGGGCCCCAAGAGACCCAGTACTTC. The full variable domain, completed using reference TRBV7-9 and TRBJ2-5, is DTGVSQNPRHKITKRGQNVTFRCDPISEHNRLYWYRQTLGQGPEFLTYFQNEAQLEKSRLLSDRFSAERPKGSFSTLEIQRTEQGDSAMYLCASSLDGQGPQETQYFGPGTRLLVL.

The gene calls are TRBV2 and TRBJ2-7, with 9 bases lining up with TRBD1. In germline, CDR1 is SNHLY, CDR2 FYNNEI. CDR3 length: 12 amino acids. Trimming cost V 6 bases and J 4 bases; bases outside gene matches: 1. The CDR3 protein is CASSDRGYEQYF. The CDR3 DNA is TGTGCCAGCAGCGACAGGGGGTACGAGCAGTACTTC.

This clone has only a few counts. The CDR3 DNA follows: TGCGCCAGCCGAAGAGACGGGACAGAGAACACTGAAGCTTTCTTT. It is translated as CASRRDGTENTEAFF. The rearrangement joins TRBV5-1 to TRBJ1-1; 7 nucleotides line up with TRBD1. This CDR3 spans 15 amino acids. Germline CDR1 is SGHRS and CDR2 is YFSETQ. V shed 7 bases and J 1 base; nucleotides not matched to a gene: 10.

This chain joins TRBV18 and TRBJ2-7, with TRBD1 matching 8 bases. The germline gives CDR1 KGHSH, CDR2 LQKENI. V lost 6 bases, J lost 6 bases, and 4 bases stayed unmatched. The CDR3 consists of 12 residues. In nucleotides, the CDR3 is TGTGCCAGCTCCCAAGACAGGGGCGAGCAGTACTTC. Translation gives CASSQDRGEQYF.